A selection of T cell receptor beta chains follows, all from one sample in a study of T cell responses to AZD1222 COVID-19 vaccine. Measured with immunoSEQ multiplex PCR; TCRdb has only the in-frame clones, and not every one. This sample has some 130,000 clones, with 65% to 90% found just once. The sequencing here drew on peripheral blood, taken on day 0 of AZD1222 vaccination. The receptors shown here come from an adult in good health. The CDR3 runs from the conserved cysteine through the conserved F or W. A D gene is named only where the DNA matches it firmly. Part of the rows lack a size; the others show once, few, many or a class for expanded clones.

TRBV3-1/TRBV3-2	TRBJ1-2	once	-	TGTGCCAGCAGCCACTCACAGTACGCTAACTATGGCTACACCTTC	CASSHSQYANYGYTF
TRBV11-3	TRBJ2-7	-	TRBD1	TGTGCCAGCAGCTTAGCCCCGGGACAGATCGACGAGCAGTACTTC	CASSLAPGQIDEQYF
TRBV5-4	TRBJ2-1	-	-	TGTGCCAGCAACCCACGTGGGGGGACAGACTACAATGAGCAGTTCTTC	CASNPRGGTDYNEQFF
TRBV11-2	TRBJ1-1	-	-	TGTGCCAGCAGCTTAGGAGGCAGGGATCGAGCTTTCTTT	CASSLGGRDRAFF
TRBV5-1	TRBJ2-7	-	-	TGCGCCAGCAGCGGCGACGGCAACTCCTACGAGCAGTACTTC	CASSGDGNSYEQYF
TRBV29-1	TRBJ1-1	-	-	TGCAGCGTTGAAGGTGAAGTAGACAGGATGAACACTGAAGCTTTCTTT	CSVEGEVDRMNTEAFF
TRBV11-2	TRBJ1-5	-	-	TGTGCCAGCAGCTCCCAAGGGGGAACACAGGGAGGATATCAGCCCCAGCATTTT	CASSSQGGTQGGYQPQHF
TRBV5-1	TRBJ1-5	-	-	TGCGCCAGCAGCTTGGACGGCTTCAATCAGCCCCAGCATTTT	CASSLDGFNQPQHF
TRBV7-2	TRBJ2-7	-	TRBD2	TGTGCCAGCAGCTTGGACCAGCGGGGCTACGAGCAGTACTTC	CASSLDQRGYEQYF
TRBV29-1	TRBJ2-5	-	TRBD1	TGCAGCGTTGGACAGGGAAGTGAGACCCAGTACTTC	CSVGQGSETQYF
TRBV19	TRBJ1-2	few	-	TGTGCCAGTAGGGTCCAGGGTCGGTATGGCTACACCTTC	CASRVQGRYGYTF
TRBV19	TRBJ1-2	-	-	TGTGCCAGTTCGCAGGGGTCGAACTATGGCTACACCTTC	CASSQGSNYGYTF
TRBV5-1	TRBJ2-5	-	-	TGCGCCAGCAGCTCCGAGCGGGCCCAAGAGACCCAGTACTTC	CASSSERAQETQYF
TRBV3-1/TRBV3-2	TRBJ2-7	-	-	TGTGCCAGCAGCCAAGAGGCATTATTGGCCCCCAGTCACCTATACGAGCAGTACTTC	CASSQEALLAPSHLYEQYF
TRBV11-3	TRBJ1-1	-	-	TGTGCCAGCAGCCTCACCCTGGACAGTGAAGCTTTCTTT	CASSLTLDSEAFF
TRBV5-1	TRBJ1-6	many	TRBD1	TGCGCCAGCAGCTTGAGGACAGGGGAGGGTTCACCCCTCCACTTT	CASSLRTGEGSPLHF
TRBV10-3	TRBJ2-3	-	-	TGTGCCGCCAAAGGAGATATCAGGGCAGATACGCAGTATTTT	CAAKGDIRADTQYF
TRBV2	TRBJ1-1	-	-	TGTGCCAGCAGTGTAAGGCAACAAGGGGCTGAAGCTTTCTTT	CASSVRQQGAEAFF
TRBV9	TRBJ1-6	-	TRBD1	TGTGCCAGCAGTGATACAGGGGGCGCCTATAATTCACCCCTCCACTTT	CASSDTGGAYNSPLHF
TRBV6-5	TRBJ1-1	-	TRBD1	TGTGCCAGCAGTTACTCGACAGGGTCTTTTGAAACTGAAGCTTTCTTT	CASSYSTGSFETEAFF
TRBV11-2	TRBJ2-5	-	-	TGTGCCAGCAGTCAGAGCTGGGAGACCCAGTACTTC	CASSQSWETQYF
TRBV7-6	TRBJ2-1	-	-	TGTGCCAGCAGCTTAGCGTTGAGCTCCTACAATGAGCAGTTCTTC	CASSLALSSYNEQFF
TRBV4-1	TRBJ2-7	-	-	TGCGCCAGCAGCCAAGACAGGGTAAGGAACGAGCAGTACTTC	CASSQDRVRNEQYF
TRBV3-1/TRBV3-2	TRBJ1-3	-	-	TGTGCCAGCAGCCCCGCCTCTGGAAACACCATATATTTT	CASSPASGNTIYF
TRBV7-9	TRBJ2-1	-	TRBD1	TGTGCCAGCAGCTTAAGTCAAGCGACAGGGGGAAGTTTAGGCTATGAGCAGTTCTTC	CASSLSQATGGSLGYEQFF
TRBV5-1	TRBJ1-3	once	TRBD1	TGCGCCAGCAGCTTGGTGCCAGGGGGGGCTGGAAACACCATATATTTT	CASSLVPGGAGNTIYF
TRBV7-8	TRBJ1-3	-	-	TGTGCCAGCAGTCAGGGGCTAAACTCTGGAAACACCATATATTTT	CASSQGLNSGNTIYF
TRBV6-2/TRBV6-3	TRBJ2-7	-	TRBD2	TGTGCCAGCAGCCTCATCATAGCGGGGGGTACCTACGAGCAGTACTTC	CASSLIIAGGTYEQYF
TRBV6-6	TRBJ2-2	-	-	TGTGCCAGCATTGGGGGGCGCAGCCCCGGGGAGCTGTTTTTT	CASIGGRSPGELFF
TRBV7-9	TRBJ1-2	-	-	TGTGCCAGCTCCCCAAGGGTCGCGGGGCAACGCTACACCTTC	CASSPRVAGQRYTF
TRBV5-8	TRBJ2-3	-	-	TGTGCCAGCAGCTTGGGGGCAGGGGGGAGCACAGATACGCAGTATTTT	CASSLGAGGSTDTQYF
TRBV9	TRBJ2-7	-	-	TGTGCCAGCACCGAGGGGCCGGAGAGGAGCTACGAGCAGTACTTC	CASTEGPERSYEQYF
TRBV6-2/TRBV6-3	TRBJ2-2	-	TRBD1	TGTGCCAGCAGTTACCCGGGACAGGTGAACACCGGGGAGCTGTTTTTT	CASSYPGQVNTGELFF
TRBV28	TRBJ1-2	-	-	TGTGCCAGCAGTCTCCTCCGGGACGACTATGGCTACACCTTC	CASSLLRDDYGYTF
TRBV4-3	TRBJ1-4	-	-	TGCGCCAGCAGCCAAGCGACAGTAATTAATGAAAAACTGTTTTTT	CASSQATVINEKLFF
TRBV28	TRBJ2-7	-	-	TGTGCCAGCGGGCGTTCCCGGGGTGGGTACGAGCAGTACTTC	CASGRSRGGYEQYF
TRBV2	TRBJ2-1	-	TRBD2	TGTGCCAGCAGTGAACAGGGAGGGTCCTACAATGAGCAGTTCTTC	CASSEQGGSYNEQFF
TRBV28	TRBJ1-1	once	-	TGTGCCAGCAGAACGGGGGGAAAGGGCACTGAAGCTTTCTTT	CASRTGGKGTEAFF
TRBV28	TRBJ1-2	-	-	TGTGCCAGCAGTTTTGGGGTGCGTGGCTACACCTTC	CASSFGVRGYTF
TRBV2	TRBJ1-5	-	TRBD1	TGTGCCAGCAGTAAACAGGGGGCCACGGGTCAGCCCCAGCATTTT	CASSKQGATGQPQHF
TRBV15	TRBJ1-1	-	TRBD1	TGTGCCACCAGCAGCCGGGACAGCATGAACACTGAAGCTTTCTTT	CATSSRDSMNTEAFF
TRBV10-2	TRBJ2-1	once	-	TGCGCCAGCAGTGAAAGGGGCTACAATGAGCAGTTCTTC	CASSERGYNEQFF
TRBV6-2/TRBV6-3	TRBJ1-4	-	-	TGTGCCAGCAGTTACGGCTCTAATGAAAAACTGTTTTTT	CASSYGSNEKLFF
TRBV4-1	TRBJ1-5	-	TRBD1	TGCGCCAGCAGCCAAGATGGGCCCCCGGACAGGGGGTATAGCAATCAGCCCCAGCATTTT	CASSQDGPPDRGYSNQPQHF
TRBV10-2	TRBJ1-1	-	-	TGCGCCAGCAGTGAACAAGACAGGAACACTGAAGCTTTCTTT	CASSEQDRNTEAFF
TRBV24-1	TRBJ1-4	-	-	TGTGCCACCAGTGATGCCCGGGCCCTTAATGAAAAACTGTTTTTT	CATSDARALNEKLFF
TRBV19	TRBJ2-3	-	-	TGTGCCAGTAAGGAGGGCGGTAGCACAGATACGCAGTATTTT	CASKEGGSTDTQYF
TRBV5-1	TRBJ1-3	-	-	TGCGCCAGCAGCGGCCCGACAGGCCTCTCTGGAAACACCATATATTTT	CASSGPTGLSGNTIYF
TRBV5-4	TRBJ1-2	once	TRBD1	TGTGCCAGCACCCGCATGGGAGGGACAGGCAATCTATATGGCTACACCTTC	CASTRMGGTGNLYGYTF
TRBV18	TRBJ2-3	-	-	TGTGCCAGCTCACCACCGTCGGGTTCAGATACGCAGTATTTT	CASSPPSGSDTQYF
TRBV9	TRBJ1-2	-	-	TGTGCCAGCAGCGTAGTACCGGGGCGGAATGGCTACACCTTC	CASSVVPGRNGYTF
TRBV28	TRBJ2-7	-	TRBD2	TGTGCCAGCAGTTTGTTGGGGGGGGACCTGAGGGTTGCGGAGCAGTACTTC	CASSLLGGDLRVAEQYF
TRBV5-1	TRBJ1-1	few	-	TGCGCCAGCAGCTTGGAGGACAGAGAAGCTTTCTTT	CASSLEDREAFF
TRBV11-2	TRBJ1-2	-	-	TGTGCCAGCAGCTTAGGCCCCTCAGTTATTCTCTTC	CASSLGPSVILF